These T cell receptor beta chains were read from a single sample in a study of cytomegalovirus exposure and HLA in healthy donors. Clones were sequenced by immunoSEQ multiplex PCR, and TCRdb holds only the in-frame ones, with some missing. The sample has around 150,000 clones, 80% to 85% seen once. Sequenced sample: PBMCs. Source of these receptors: a woman aged 50 to 60 in good health and CMV-seropositive. Both conserved end residues are part of each CDR3. D genes are given only for firm matches. Clone size is not always given. Where it is, it says once, few, many or a class for expanded clones.

v_gene	d_gene	len	abundance	j_gene	CDR3aa	CDR3nt
TRBV5-1	TRBD2	17	once	TRBJ2-7	CASSLAPPEAAGLAEYF	TGCGCCAGCAGCTTGGCCCCACCAGAAGCCGCCGGACTAGCGGAGTACTTC
TRBV5-8	-	14	-	TRBJ1-5	CASRLQGGWEPQHF	TGTGCCAGCAGATTACAGGGAGGGTGGGAGCCCCAGCATTTT
TRBV2	TRBD2	17	-	TRBJ2-1	CASSPGLAGVRYNEQFF	TGTGCCAGCAGCCCGGGACTAGCGGGAGTGCGCTACAATGAGCAGTTCTTC
TRBV27	TRBD1	16	-	TRBJ2-3	CASSYIWDRGLPTQYF	TGTGCCAGCAGTTACATTTGGGACAGGGGCCTACCTACGCAGTATTTT
TRBV4-3	-	16	-	TRBJ2-7	CASSQDWAGSSYEQYF	TGCGCCAGCAGCCAAGATTGGGCCGGAAGCTCCTACGAGCAGTACTTC
TRBV5-1	-	14	-	TRBJ2-7	CASSWARGTYEQYF	TGCGCCAGCAGCTGGGCTAGGGGAACCTACGAGCAGTACTTC
TRBV19	TRBD2	16	-	TRBJ2-1	CASKGGLAGGYNEQFF	TGTGCCAGTAAGGGGGGACTAGCGGGAGGCTACAATGAGCAGTTCTTC
TRBV5-1	TRBD1	15	-	TRBJ1-2	CASSLTTGSQEGYTF	TGCGCCAGCAGCTTAACGACAGGGTCCCAGGAGGGCTACACCTTC
TRBV9	TRBD2	17	-	TRBJ2-2	CASSAKTSGPNTGELFF	TGTGCCAGCAGCGCAAAGACTAGCGGGCCGAACACCGGGGAGCTGTTTTTT
TRBV27	-	14	-	TRBJ1-6	CASRRGGDGSPLHF	TGTGCCAGCAGGCGAGGGGGGGATGGTTCACCCCTCCACTTT
TRBV10-3	-	12	-	TRBJ1-2	CAIHTPGYGYTF	TGTGCCATCCACACCCCGGGCTATGGCTACACCTTC
TRBV5-1	TRBD2	16	-	TRBJ2-3	CASRVLAGGGTDTQYF	TGCGCCAGCAGGGTCTTAGCGGGAGGTGGCACAGATACGCAGTATTTT
TRBV7-2	-	14	-	TRBJ1-1	CASSLSAMNTEAFF	TGTGCCAGCAGCTTATCAGCGATGAACACTGAAGCTTTCTTT
TRBV6-1	TRBD1	15	-	TRBJ1-5	CASSEAYRGGQPQHF	TGTGCCAGCAGTGAAGCCTACAGGGGCGGACAGCCCCAGCATTTT
TRBV5-4	-	12	-	TRBJ2-1	CASSRDYNEQFF	TGTGCCAGCAGCCGGGACTACAATGAGCAGTTCTTC
TRBV5-6	-	14	once	TRBJ1-2	CASSLDIGGDGYTF	TGTGCCAGCAGCTTAGATATTGGGGGGGACGGCTACACCTTC
TRBV6-6	-	12	-	TRBJ2-5	CASQSGWETQYF	TGTGCCAGCCAAAGCGGGTGGGAGACCCAGTACTTC
TRBV6-5	TRBD1	15	-	TRBJ1-2	CASSYEGTGLYGYTF	TGTGCCAGCAGTTACGAAGGGACAGGGCTTTATGGCTACACCTTC
TRBV4-2	TRBD2	15	-	TRBJ2-1	CASSQGQAGNNEQFF	TGTGCCAGCAGCCAAGGTCAAGCGGGGAACAATGAGCAGTTCTTC
TRBV27	-	13	-	TRBJ2-1	CASRRLPYNEQFF	TGTGCCAGCAGGCGACTACCCTACAATGAGCAGTTCTTC
TRBV7-9	-	12	-	TRBJ1-6	CAGGYGVSPLHF	TGTGCCGGAGGGTACGGGGTCTCACCCCTCCACTTT
TRBV7-8	-	16	-	TRBJ1-1	CASSFFPAGENTEAFF	TGTGCCAGCAGCTTCTTCCCAGCGGGGGAGAACACTGAAGCTTTCTTT
TRBV9	-	15	-	TRBJ2-3	CASSAHYRVIDTQYF	TGTGCCAGCAGCGCTCACTACAGGGTAATAGATACGCAGTATTTT
TRBV28	TRBD2	18	-	TRBJ2-7	CASSRGLAGGPITYEQYF	TGTGCCAGCAGTCGTGGACTAGCGGGAGGGCCTATAACCTACGAGCAGTACTTC
TRBV11-3	-	15	-	TRBJ2-3	CASSRGVARTDTQYF	TGTGCCAGCAGCCGCGGGGTGGCGCGCACAGATACGCAGTATTTT
TRBV9	TRBD2	13	-	TRBJ2-7	CASSAAGVGEQYF	TGTGCCAGCAGCGCGGCGGGAGTGGGAGAGCAGTACTTC
TRBV7-8	TRBD2	17	-	TRBJ2-7	CASSLGLAGAPTYEQYF	TGTGCCAGCAGCCTCGGACTAGCGGGAGCCCCGACCTACGAGCAGTACTTC
TRBV6-5	-	13	-	TRBJ1-1	CASSERGYTEAFF	TGTGCCAGCAGTGAAAGAGGGTACACTGAAGCTTTCTTT
TRBV6-5	TRBD1	16	few	TRBJ1-3	CASSYSMQGARNTIYF	TGTGCCAGCAGTTACTCGATGCAGGGGGCGCGTAACACCATATATTTT
TRBV4-2	-	16	-	TRBJ2-2	CASSQDLGGDTGELFF	TGTGCCAGCAGCCAAGACCTAGGGGGGGACACCGGGGAGCTGTTTTTT
TRBV9	TRBD2	16	-	TRBJ2-5	CASSVDGGGYQETQYF	TGTGCCAGCAGCGTAGATGGCGGGGGGTACCAAGAGACCCAGTACTTC
TRBV25-1	-	12	-	TRBJ2-1	CASTPTGNEQFF	TGTGCCAGCACCCCTACGGGGAATGAGCAGTTCTTC
TRBV6-6	-	15	-	TRBJ2-5	CASSPAGRRGETQYF	TGTGCCAGCAGTCCCGCAGGGAGGCGAGGGGAGACCCAGTACTTC
TRBV6-5	-	14	-	TRBJ2-2	CASSSTVSTGELFF	TGTGCCAGCAGCTCGACAGTCAGCACCGGGGAGCTGTTTTTT
TRBV7-9	-	15	-	TRBJ1-5	CASSLPGDDNQPQHF	TGTGCCAGCAGCTTACCGGGGGATGATAATCAGCCCCAGCATTTT
TRBV28	-	13	-	TRBJ2-7	CASSLRGYYEQYF	TGTGCCAGCAGTTTAAGAGGATATTACGAGCAGTACTTC
TRBV5-8	-	13	-	TRBJ1-3	CASSLERGNTIYF	TGTGCCAGCAGCTTGGAGAGGGGAAACACCATATATTTT
TRBV6-1	-	14	-	TRBJ1-1	CASSDWAGATEAFF	TGTGCCAGCAGTGATTGGGCAGGGGCCACTGAAGCTTTCTTT
TRBV6-5	TRBD2	15	-	TRBJ2-3	CASFRTRSPTDTQYF	TGTGCCAGTTTCCGGACTAGAAGTCCCACAGATACGCAGTATTTT
TRBV28	TRBD1	14	-	TRBJ1-2	CASSWDRGVYGYTF	TGTGCCAGCAGTTGGGACAGGGGGGTCTATGGCTACACCTTC
TRBV7-3	TRBD2	15	-	TRBJ2-1	CASSSILAGRNEQFF	TGTGCCAGCAGCTCCATACTAGCGGGGAGGAATGAGCAGTTCTTC
TRBV7-2	TRBD2	17	-	TRBJ2-3	CASSPGASGSGTDTQYF	TGTGCCAGCAGCCCCGGGGCTAGCGGGTCCGGCACAGATACGCAGTATTTT
TRBV7-9	-	14	few	TRBJ2-7	CAIATEISSYEQYF	TGTGCCATCGCGACAGAGATAAGCTCCTACGAGCAGTACTTC
TRBV11-2	TRBD2	16	-	TRBJ2-7	CASSLVGTIATYEQYF	TGTGCCAGCAGCTTAGTCGGGACTATCGCCACCTACGAGCAGTACTTC
TRBV7-8	-	12	once	TRBJ1-1	CASSPRYPEAFF	TGTGCCAGCAGCCCCAGATACCCTGAAGCTTTCTTT
TRBV5-1	TRBD2	15	-	TRBJ2-2	CASSLAGPNTGELFF	TGCGCCAGCAGCTTAGCGGGGCCGAACACCGGGGAGCTGTTTTTT
TRBV7-3	-	14	few	TRBJ2-1	CASSLAGSYNEQFF	TGTGCCAGCAGCTTAGCGGGCTCCTACAATGAGCAGTTCTTC
TRBV5-1	TRBD1	14	-	TRBJ2-7	CASSSGTGGNEQYF	TGCGCCAGCAGTTCCGGGACAGGGGGTAACGAGCAGTACTTC
TRBV4-1	TRBD2	16	once	TRBJ2-3	CASSQGPLAGGDTQYF	TGCGCCAGCAGCCAAGGCCCACTAGCGGGGGGGGATACGCAGTATTTT
TRBV28	TRBD2	15	-	TRBJ2-7	CASSPEAGGTYEQYF	TGTGCCAGCAGCCCCGAAGCGGGAGGTACCTACGAGCAGTACTTC
TRBV10-3	-	13	-	TRBJ2-7	CAISENSVYEQYF	TGTGCCATCAGTGAAAACAGTGTCTACGAGCAGTACTTC
TRBV2	TRBD2	14	-	TRBJ2-4	CASRRTSGGNIQYF	TGTGCCAGCAGAAGGACTAGCGGGGGAAACATTCAGTACTTC